The 24 T cell receptor beta chains given below trace back to one sample, sequenced in a study of blood T cell repertoires in COVID-19. Assay: immunoSEQ multiplex PCR; the TCRdb copy retains only in-frame clones and omits some. There are 72,000 or so clones in the sample; approximately 86% occur only once, and roughly 15% lies in the top ten. The sequenced material came from peripheral blood. Receptors were obtained from a man older than 75 with active COVID-19.

This chain uses TRBV29-1 with TRBJ1-5, with 8 nucleotides matching TRBD1. J lost 1 base, V lost 6 bases, and 8 bases had no gene match. Per the germline V gene, CDR1 is SQVTM and CDR2 is ANQGSEA. This CDR3 has 15 amino acids. The CDR3 nucleotides read TGCAGCGTGGGATCAGGGGGCGCGAGCAATCAGCCCCAGCATTTT. Amino acids: CSVGSGGASNQPQHF.

This clone turned up a few times. The CDR3 nucleotides read TGTGCCAGTAGGAAACTAACAGGGGAGCGCACTGAAGCTTTCTTT. Its protein is CASRKLTGERTEAFF. V usage is TRBV19 and J usage is TRBJ1-1; TRBD1 matches at 7 bases. V gave up 6 bases and J gave up 4 bases; unmatched junction bases: 11. The CDR3 has 15 amino acids. The germline V gene has CDR1 LNHDA and CDR2 SQIVND (reference sequence).

This chain uses TRBV10-3 with TRBJ2-7, with D possibly matching TRBD2 (6 bases). Between the trimmed V and J ends, which lost 8 bases and 8 bases, there was a span of 22 bases. Germline CDR1 ENHRY, CDR2 SYGVKD. CDR3 length equals 14 residues. CDR3 sequence: CAIASGDSYLQQYF. The CDR3 DNA sequence: TGTGCCATCGCGTCGGGGGACTCCTACCTTCAGCAGTACTTC.

This chain joins TRBV7-2 and TRBJ2-2; 10 bases fit TRBD2. The CDR3 has 15 residues. In germline, CDR1 is SGHTA, CDR2 FQGNSA. Trimming at V came to 7 bases and at J to 11 bases, leaving 13 bases not matched to a gene. The chain's CDR3 is CASKTGTSASYELFF. CDR3 nucleotide sequence: TGTGCCAGCAAGACCGGGACTAGCGCATCTTACGAGCTGTTTTTT. Full variable domain (outside the CDR3, taken from reference TRBV7-2 and TRBJ2-2): GAGVSQSPSNKVTEKGKDVELRCDPISGHTALYWYRQSLGQGLEFLIYFQGNSAPDKSGLPSDRFSAERTGGSVSTLTIQRTQQEDSAVYLCASKTGTSASYELFFGEGSRLTVL.

This chain connects TRBV27 to TRBJ1-6, with TRBD1 matching over 7 bases. Trimming removed 4 bases from V and 7 bases from J; junction bases left unmatched: 10. The CDR3 has 16 residues. CDR1 is MNHEY and CDR2 is SMNVEV in the germline V gene (reference sequence). This CDR3 is CASSSKTGMSNSPLHF. The CDR3 nucleotides read TGTGCCAGCAGTTCTAAGACAGGGATGTCGAATTCACCCCTCCACTTT.

The rearrangement links TRBV5-1 to TRBJ2-1, with 10 nucleotides matching TRBD2. CDR3 size: 18 residues. CDR1 is SGHRS and CDR2 is YFSETQ in the germline V gene. The V gene end was trimmed by 1 base and the J gene end by 7 bases; junction bases not matched to a gene: 14. The chain's CDR3 is CASSLIQSRSSGSNEQFF. The CDR3 DNA follows: TGCGCCAGCAGCTTGATACAGTCGCGGTCTAGCGGGAGTAATGAGCAGTTCTTC. The variable domain in full, with the rest retrieved from reference TRBV5-1 and TRBJ2-1, is KAGVTQTPRYLIKTRGQQVTLSCSPISGHRSVSWYQQTPGQGLQFLFEYFSETQRNKGNFPGRFSGRQFSNSRSEMNVSTLELGDSALYLCASSLIQSRSSGSNEQFFGPGTRLTVL.

This clone came up once. The V and J genes are TRBV7-2 and TRBJ2-1; D is unclear. Per germline, CDR1 SGHTA and CDR2 FQGNSA. Trimming stripped 5 bases from V and 1 base from J, with 9 bases between. The CDR3 has 14 residues. The CDR3 DNA is TGTGCCAGCAGCCCGGTCTCTTCCTACAATGAGCAGTTCTTC. Protein: CASSPVSSYNEQFF.

V is TRBV28 and J is TRBJ1-3; a weak D match, TRBD1 (5 bases). Germline CDR1 MDHEN, CDR2 SYDVKM. V was trimmed by 4 bases and J by 0 bases, leaving 16 bases between them. The CDR3 length is 17 residues. CDR3 loop: CASSSGGVVVSGNTIYF. CDR3 sequence (DNA): TGTGCCAGCAGTTCCGGGGGGGTGGTCGTCTCTGGAAACACCATATATTTT.

This rearrangement joins TRBV12-5 to TRBJ2-1; 8 positions agree with TRBD1. In germline, CDR1 is LGHNT, CDR2 FRNRAP. The J segment lost 4 bases and the V segment lost 1 base, leaving 0 bases of the junction unmatched. The CDR3 extends over 14 amino acids. The chain's CDR3 is CASGLDRGYNEQFF. CDR3 nucleotide sequence: TGTGCTAGTGGTTTGGACAGGGGGTACAATGAGCAGTTCTTC.

J is TRBJ2-7 and V is TRBV5-4; 9 nucleotides align to TRBD2. There are 14 residues in the CDR3. The germline CDR1 and CDR2 sequences are SGHNT and YYREEE (reference sequence). V lost 4 bases, J lost 6 bases, and 8 bases stayed unmatched. The DNA of the CDR3 is TGTGCCAGCAGCACCCCGGGACTAGCCCTCGAGCAGTACTTC. The encoded protein is CASSTPGLALEQYF.

The CDR3 loop is CASSSMTGRNTEAFF. In nucleotides, the CDR3 is TGCGCCAGCAGCTCGATGACAGGGAGGAACACTGAAGCTTTCTTT. The rearrangement uses TRBV5-1 and TRBJ1-1, with 7 bases lining up with TRBD1. The CDR3 covers 15 residues. CDR1 and CDR2 (germline): SGHRS, YFSETQ. J was trimmed by 1 base and V by 3 bases; bases with no gene match: 6. Looking up the rest from reference TRBV5-1 and TRBJ1-1 gives the full variable domain: KAGVTQTPRYLIKTRGQQVTLSCSPISGHRSVSWYQQTPGQGLQFLFEYFSETQRNKGNFPGRFSGRQFSNSRSEMNVSTLELGDSALYLCASSSMTGRNTEAFFGQGTRLTVV.

Written as DNA, the CDR3 is TGTGCCAGCAGCCAAGGGGACTATAAAAACATTCAGTACTTC. It yields the protein CASSQGDYKNIQYF. This sequence joins TRBV4-2 and TRBJ2-4; 7 bases fit TRBD2. J gave up 4 bases and V 1 base, and 1 base lay outside the gene matches. The CDR3 spans 14 residues. The germline gives CDR1 LGHNA, CDR2 YNFKEQ.

This sequence joins TRBV6-5 and TRBJ1-1; 10 positions agree with TRBD1. Germline V gene data show CDR1 as MNHEY and CDR2 as SVGAGI. CDR3 length: 14 amino acids. The V gene end was trimmed by 4 bases and the J gene end by 4 bases; junction bases not matched to a gene: 3. The CDR3: CASSWDRGSTEAFF. Here the CDR3 DNA reads TGTGCCAGCAGTTGGGACAGGGGATCCACTGAAGCTTTCTTT.

This clone qualifies as medium-sized. CDR3 nucleotides: TGTGCCAGCAGCCAAGACGGGCCCGCCCGGGGGAATCAGCCCCAGCATTTT. Encoded protein: CASSQDGPARGNQPQHF. The chain has TRBV3-1 (or the pseudogene TRBV3-2) and TRBJ1-5; D perhaps matches TRBD1 (5 bases). CDR1 and CDR2 from the germline V gene are LGHDT and YNNKEL (reference sequence). Trimming removed 0 bases at V and 4 bases at J, with 16 bases between. This CDR3 contains 17 residues.

V is TRBV20-1 and J is TRBJ2-1; TRBD1 matches 7 bases. The CDR3 totals 14 residues. Germline values: CDR1 DFQATT, CDR2 SNEGSKA (reference sequence). The V and J ends lost 4 bases and 3 bases, in that order; junction bases with no gene match: 6. CDR3 DNA: TGCAGTGCTACTGACAGGGATCTCTACAATGAGCAGTTCTTC. Its protein product is CSATDRDLYNEQFF.

To note about this clone: The sample has other DNA sequences that encode this CDR3 too. This chain joins TRBV28 and TRBJ1-2; D is unclear. This CDR3 has 10 residues. Germline-derived CDR1 and CDR2 are MDHEN and SYDVKM. Trimming cost V 4 bases and J 6 bases, with 3 bases left between them. In nucleotides, the CDR3 is TGTGCCAGCAGTTCCAATGGCTACACCTTC. This codes for CASSSNGYTF.

V and J are TRBV6-6 and TRBJ1-1, with 9 bases that match TRBD1. The junction had 13 bases not matched to a gene; V was cut back by 5 bases and J by 6 bases. The germline CDR1 and CDR2 sequences are MNHNY and SVGAGI (reference sequence). The CDR3 has 16 residues. Here the CDR3 reads CASSRDGTGLISEAFF. CDR3 in DNA: TGTGCCAGCAGTCGAGATGGGACAGGGCTTATCTCTGAAGCTTTCTTT.

V usage is TRBV7-6 and J usage is TRBJ2-7, with D possibly matching TRBD2 (6 bases). V lost 1 base and J lost 5, with 18 bases in between. CDR1 is SGHVS, CDR2 FNYEAQ, per germline. This CDR3 contains 16 residues. In DNA, the CDR3 is TGTGCCAGCAGCTTAGTAGCGGAGGCCGTTTTGCACGAGCAGTACTTC. Translation: CASSLVAEAVLHEQYF.

V and J are TRBV29-1 and TRBJ1-1, with 9 positions matching TRBD1. The germline V gene encodes CDR1 SQVTM and CDR2 ANQGSEA. With 1 base clipped from V and 5 bases from J, the junction kept 8 bases outside the gene matches. The CDR3 has 15 amino acids. This CDR3 is CSVEGLQGAGTEAFF. CDR3 bases: TGCAGCGTTGAAGGACTACAGGGGGCAGGAACTGAAGCTTTCTTT.

The J gene is TRBJ2-3, the V gene TRBV2; 10 bases map to TRBD2. The CDR3 loop spans 16 amino acids. After removal of 8 bases from V and 0 bases from J, the junction contained 8 bases not matched to a gene. In germline, CDR1 is SNHLY, CDR2 FYNNEI. CDR3 amino acids: CASQPGLARSTDTQYF. The CDR3 nucleotides read TGTGCCAGCCAGCCGGGACTAGCGAGAAGCACAGATACGCAGTATTTT.

This chain uses TRBV7-2 with TRBJ2-2; 9 bases fit TRBD1. This CDR3 is 15 amino acids long. The ends lost 5 bases at V and 4 bases at J; junction bases unmatched: 5. CDR1 is SGHTA and CDR2 is FQGNSA in the germline V gene. The chain's CDR3 is CASSLQGAGTGELFF. Here the CDR3 DNA reads TGTGCCAGCAGCCTACAGGGGGCGGGCACCGGGGAGCTGTTTTTT.

The V gene is TRBV19, the J gene TRBJ1-1; 9 nucleotides agree with TRBD1. The CDR3 sequence is 16 residues long. The V segment lost 5 bases and the J segment 0 bases; nucleotides outside the gene matches: 7. CDR1 is LNHDA, CDR2 SQIVND, per germline (reference sequence). The CDR3 loop is CASSPTGGLLNTEAFF. The DNA of the CDR3 is TGTGCCAGTAGTCCCACAGGGGGCCTTTTGAACACTGAAGCTTTCTTT.

J is TRBJ2-7 and V is TRBV5-6, with D possibly being TRBD1 (6 bases). Germline lookup yields CDR1 SGHDT and CDR2 YYEEEE. V lost 1 base, J lost 4 bases, and 15 bases lay in between. The CDR3 spans 15 residues. The CDR3 region is CASSLTPRGGYEQYF. DNA of the CDR3: TGTGCCAGCAGCTTGACCCCCAGGGGTGGGTACGAGCAGTACTTC.

The CDR3, as DNA: TGTGCCAGTACCACAACCGGACAGGCCAGGGAGCTGTTTTTT. It is translated as CASTTTGQARELFF. This chain joins TRBV19 and TRBJ2-2; 7 bases are a match to TRBD1. Per germline, CDR1 LNHDA and CDR2 SQIVND (reference sequence). The J segment lost 9 bases and the V segment lost 7 bases, leaving 11 bases of the junction unmatched. The CDR3 covers 14 residues.